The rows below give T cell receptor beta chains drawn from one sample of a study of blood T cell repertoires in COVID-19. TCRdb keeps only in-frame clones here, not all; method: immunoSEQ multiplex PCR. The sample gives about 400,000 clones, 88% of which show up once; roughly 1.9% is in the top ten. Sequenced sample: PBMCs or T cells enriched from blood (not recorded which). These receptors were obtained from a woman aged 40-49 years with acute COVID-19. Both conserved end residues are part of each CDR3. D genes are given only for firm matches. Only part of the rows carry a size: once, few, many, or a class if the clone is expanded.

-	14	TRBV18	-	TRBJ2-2	TGTGCCAGCATGACAGGAGCGAACACCGGGGAGCTGTTTTTT	CASMTGANTGELFF
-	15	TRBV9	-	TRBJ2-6	TGTGCCAGCAGCGTAGCAGGGTCTGGGGCCAACGTCCTGACTTTC	CASSVAGSGANVLTF
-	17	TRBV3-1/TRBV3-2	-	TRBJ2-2	TGTGCCAGCAGCCAAGACTGGGACACCTGGAACACCGGGGAGCTGTTTTTT	CASSQDWDTWNTGELFF
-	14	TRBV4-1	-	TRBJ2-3	TGCGCCAGCAGCCAAGATAGTAACGCAGATACGCAGTATTTT	CASSQDSNADTQYF
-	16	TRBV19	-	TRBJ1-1	TGTGCCAGTAGCCCGGTCCCGAGGGGGATGAACACTGAAGCTTTCTTT	CASSPVPRGMNTEAFF
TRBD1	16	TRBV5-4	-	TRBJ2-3	TGTGCCAGCAGCTTCAGGACAGGGGAACACACAGATACGCAGTATTTT	CASSFRTGEHTDTQYF
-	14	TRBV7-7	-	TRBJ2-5	TGTGCCAGCAGCTTAGCCGTCTCCTCGGAGACCCAGTACTTC	CASSLAVSSETQYF
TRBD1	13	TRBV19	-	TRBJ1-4	TGTGCCAGTAGTTGGGACAGAGAAGAAAAACTGTTTTTT	CASSWDREEKLFF
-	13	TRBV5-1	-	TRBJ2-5	TGCGCCAGCAGCCCCGGTGAATTACAGGCCCAGTACTTC	CASSPGELQAQYF
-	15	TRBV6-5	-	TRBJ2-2	TGTGCCAGCAGGAAACCGGGACAGAACACCGGGGAGCTGTTTTTT	CASRKPGQNTGELFF
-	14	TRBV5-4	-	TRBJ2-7	TGTGCCAGCAGCTCCCAAGAGAGCTCCTACGAGCAGTACTTC	CASSSQESSYEQYF
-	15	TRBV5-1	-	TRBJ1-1	TGCGCCAGCAGCTTGGTCCCAGGGCTGAACACTGAAGCTTTCTTT	CASSLVPGLNTEAFF
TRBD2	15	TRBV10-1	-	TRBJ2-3	TGCGCCAGCAGTGAAGGCGGGGGGGAGGCAGATACGCAGTATTTT	CASSEGGGEADTQYF
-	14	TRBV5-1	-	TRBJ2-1	TGCGCCAGCAGCTTGACAGGGTGGGCCAATGAGCAGTTCTTC	CASSLTGWANEQFF
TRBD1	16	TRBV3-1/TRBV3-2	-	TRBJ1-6	TGTGCCAGCAGCCAAGATGAGGGACAGGGGATCTCACCCCTCCACTTT	CASSQDEGQGISPLHF
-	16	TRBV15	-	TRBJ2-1	TGTGCCACCAGCAGAGAGGCGAGCAGGTCCTACAATGAGCAGTTCTTC	CATSREASRSYNEQFF
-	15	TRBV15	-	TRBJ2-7	TGTGCCACCAGCAGAATCCAGGGGGGAAGGGACGAGCAGTACTTC	CATSRIQGGRDEQYF
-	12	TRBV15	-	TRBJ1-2	TGTGCCACCAGCACGGTTAACTATGGCTACACCTTC	CATSTVNYGYTF
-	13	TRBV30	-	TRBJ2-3	TGTGCCTGGAGTTTCTCAGGGACAGATACGCAGTATTTT	CAWSFSGTDTQYF
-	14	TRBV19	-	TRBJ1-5	TGTGCCAGTAGCGGCAGAACTATCAATCAGCCCCAGCATTTT	CASSGRTINQPQHF
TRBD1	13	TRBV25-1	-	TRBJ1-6	TGTGCCAGCACCGGGACAGCCCTAACACCCCTCCACTTT	CASTGTALTPLHF
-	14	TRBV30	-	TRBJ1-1	TGTGCCTGGGTAGAGTTTACAGGGAGTACTGAAGCTTTCTTT	CAWVEFTGSTEAFF
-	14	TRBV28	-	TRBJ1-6	TGTGCCAGTTTTGCAGGTAACAGAAATTCACCCCTCCACTTT	CASFAGNRNSPLHF
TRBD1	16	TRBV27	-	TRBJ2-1	TGTGCCAGCAGGGGGACAGGGGGCTTTTCCTACAATGAGCAGTTCTTC	CASRGTGGFSYNEQFF
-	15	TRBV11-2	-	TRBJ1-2	TGTGCCAGCAGCTTCGGACAGCCCCCTAACTATGGCTACACCTTC	CASSFGQPPNYGYTF
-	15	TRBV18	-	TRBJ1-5	TGTGCCAGCTCACCACGCAGGGTAGTGGATCAGCCCCAGCATTTT	CASSPRRVVDQPQHF
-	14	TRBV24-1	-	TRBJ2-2	TGTGCCACCAGTGACCACAAGAACACCGGGGAGCTGTTTTTT	CATSDHKNTGELFF
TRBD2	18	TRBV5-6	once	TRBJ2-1	TGTGCCAGCAGCTTGGAGATCGTAGCGGGCGGGTCCTACAATGAGCAGTTCTTC	CASSLEIVAGGSYNEQFF
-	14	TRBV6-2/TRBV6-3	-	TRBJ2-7	TGTGCCAGCAGTTACGGGCAGGGAATCGACGAGCAGTACTTC	CASSYGQGIDEQYF
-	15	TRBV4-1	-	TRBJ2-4	TGCGCCAGCAGCCAAGGGTGGGGGGGCGGTAACATTCAGTACTTC	CASSQGWGGGNIQYF
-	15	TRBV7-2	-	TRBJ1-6	TGTGCCAGCAGCTTAGTGTCAGACTTTAATTCACCCCTCCACTTT	CASSLVSDFNSPLHF
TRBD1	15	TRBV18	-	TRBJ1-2	TGTGCCAGCTCACCACCAAGGGGGCAGGACTATGGCTACACCTTC	CASSPPRGQDYGYTF
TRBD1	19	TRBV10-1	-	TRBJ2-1	TGCGCCAGCACCCACCAAATTGACAGGGGGCATCCCAATGACAATGAGCAGTTCTTC	CASTHQIDRGHPNDNEQFF
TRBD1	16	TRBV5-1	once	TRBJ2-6	TGCGCCAGCAGCTGGACAGGGGGCTCCGGGGCCAACGTCCTGACTTTC	CASSWTGGSGANVLTF
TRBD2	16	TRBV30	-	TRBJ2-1	TGTGCCTGGAGTAAAAGACTAGCGGGCGATTACAATGAGCAGTTCTTC	CAWSKRLAGDYNEQFF
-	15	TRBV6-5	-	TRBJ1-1	TGTGCCAGCAGTTACTCGATGGCGGGGAACACTGAAGCTTTCTTT	CASSYSMAGNTEAFF
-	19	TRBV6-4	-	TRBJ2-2	TGTGCCAGCAGTGACCCTTTCCCTGAGGACACAGCGAACACCGGGGAGCTGTTTTTT	CASSDPFPEDTANTGELFF
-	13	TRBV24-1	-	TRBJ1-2	TGTGCCACCAGTGACCAGGTCTTCTATGGCTACACCTTC	CATSDQVFYGYTF
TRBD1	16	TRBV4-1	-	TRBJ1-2	TGCGCCAGCAGCCAAGGCCCGCAGGGACAGGTCTATGGCTACACCTTC	CASSQGPQGQVYGYTF
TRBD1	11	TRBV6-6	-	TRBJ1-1	TGTGCCTCCAGGGGGGAAACTGAAGCTTTCTTT	CASRGETEAFF
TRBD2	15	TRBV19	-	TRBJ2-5	TGTGCCAGTAGTATAGGACTAGCGGGGGGAGAGACCCAGTACTTC	CASSIGLAGGETQYF
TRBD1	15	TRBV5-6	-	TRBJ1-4	TGTGCCAGCAGCCCACGCGGGACAGGGGGGGAAAAACTGTTTTTT	CASSPRGTGGEKLFF
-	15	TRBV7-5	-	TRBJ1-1	TGTGCCAGAAGCATCGTTTGGGACATGAACACTGAAGCTTTCTTT	CARSIVWDMNTEAFF
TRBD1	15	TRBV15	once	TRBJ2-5	TGTGCCACCAGCCGTGGCGGGACAGGGGGCGAGACCCAGTACTTC	CATSRGGTGGETQYF
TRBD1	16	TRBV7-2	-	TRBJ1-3	TGTGCCAGCAGGTCGACAGGGGGGTACTCTGGAAACACCATATATTTT	CASRSTGGYSGNTIYF
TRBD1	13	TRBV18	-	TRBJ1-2	TGTGCCAGCTCCGGACAGGGGAACTATGGCTACACCTTC	CASSGQGNYGYTF
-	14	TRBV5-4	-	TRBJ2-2	TGTGCCAGCAGCTTTGGACATTCCACCGGGGAGCTGTTTTTT	CASSFGHSTGELFF
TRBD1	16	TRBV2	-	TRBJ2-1	TGTGCCAGCAGGGGGGACAGTCTGAGCTCCTACAATGAGCAGTTCTTC	CASRGDSLSSYNEQFF
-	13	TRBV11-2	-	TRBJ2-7	TGTGCCAGCAGCAGGACAGCCTCCTACGAGCAGTACTTC	CASSRTASYEQYF
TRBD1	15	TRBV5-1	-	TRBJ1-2	TGCGCCAGCAGCCTCGGACAGGCCTGGGGCTATGGCTACACCTTC	CASSLGQAWGYGYTF